These 5 T cell receptor beta chains share one sample of origin, sequenced in a study of blood T cell repertoires in COVID-19. The data were produced by immunoSEQ multiplex PCR, yet TCRdb's version contains in-frame clones alone and is incomplete. The data contain over 350,000 clones, 88% of them singletons. Source material: PBMCs or T cells enriched from blood (not recorded which). The source of these receptors is a woman aged 18-29 years who had recovered from COVID-19.

This chain joins TRBV7-2 and TRBJ2-4, with 7 bases fitting TRBD2. The length of the CDR3 is 14 residues. The germline V gene has CDR1 SGHTA and CDR2 FQGNSA. V lost 5 bases, J lost 9 bases, and 10 bases stayed unmatched. CDR3 nucleotide sequence: TGTGCCAGCAGCCCTGTGGGAGGGTTGGCCATTCAGTACTTC. This encodes CASSPVGGLAIQYF. Together with reference TRBV7-2 and TRBJ2-4, the CDR3 gives the full variable domain: GAGVSQSPSNKVTEKGKDVELRCDPISGHTALYWYRQSLGQGLEFLIYFQGNSAPDKSGLPSDRFSAERTGGSVSTLTIQRTQQEDSAVYLCASSPVGGLAIQYFGAGTRLSVL.

The chain combines TRBV10-3 with TRBJ2-7; the match to TRBD2 covers 7 bases. Germline CDR1 and CDR2: ENHRY and SYGVKD. V dropped 6 bases and J dropped 5; count of bases not matched to a gene: 13. This CDR3 contains 15 residues. CDR3 in amino acids: CAISPDTSSGDEQYF. Written as DNA, the CDR3 is TGTGCCATCAGCCCCGACACCTCTAGCGGTGACGAGCAGTACTTC.

The chain recombines TRBV6-5 with TRBJ1-4; possibly TRBD1 for D (5 bases). Trimming left V 6 bases short and J 7 bases short, with 18 bases between. The CDR3 contains 15 residues. The germline gives CDR1 MNHEY, CDR2 SVGAGI. The CDR3 reads CASRLSGLTGEKLFF. The CDR3 nucleotides read TGTGCCAGCAGATTATCAGGGTTGACGGGTGAAAAACTGTTTTTT.

For the CDR3, the DNA is TGTGCCAGCAGCTTGAGGGGGCTGGGTGAAAAACTGTTTTTT. Its protein product is CASSLRGLGEKLFF. The chain recombines TRBV5-6 with TRBJ1-4; 7 nucleotides agree with TRBD1. Germline assignment: CDR1 SGHDT and CDR2 YYEEEE. Trimming took 1 base from V and 7 from J; bases not matched to a gene: 4. CDR3 length: 14 residues.

This clone was picked up one time. J is TRBJ1-6 and V is TRBV5-1, with a possible D match to TRBD1 (5 bases). Germline V CDR1 and CDR2: SGHRS, YFSETQ. V shed 0 bases and J shed 7 bases, with 8 bases lying between them. The CDR3 length is 14 residues. CDR3 loop: CASSLVDRNSPLHF. The CDR3 region has the DNA TGCGCCAGCAGCTTGGTCGACAGAAATTCACCCCTCCACTTT.